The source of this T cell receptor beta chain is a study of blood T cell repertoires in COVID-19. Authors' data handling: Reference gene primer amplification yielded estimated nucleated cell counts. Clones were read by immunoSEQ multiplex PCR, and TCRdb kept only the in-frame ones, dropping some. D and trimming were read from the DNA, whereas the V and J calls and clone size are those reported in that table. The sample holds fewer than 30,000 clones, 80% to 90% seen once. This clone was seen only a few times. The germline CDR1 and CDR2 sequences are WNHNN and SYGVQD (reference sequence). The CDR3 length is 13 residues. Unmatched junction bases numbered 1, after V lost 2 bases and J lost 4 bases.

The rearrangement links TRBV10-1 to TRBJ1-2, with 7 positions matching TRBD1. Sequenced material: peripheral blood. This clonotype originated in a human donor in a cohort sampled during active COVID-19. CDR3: CASSEGTAYGYTF. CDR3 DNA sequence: TGCGCCAGCAGTGAGGGGACAGCCTATGGCTACACCTTC.